This is a list of T cell receptor beta chains from one sample in a study of shared clonotypes between healthy human individuals. The method was immunoSEQ multiplex PCR; TCRdb's version includes in-frame clones alone and lacks a portion of them. The repertoire includes about 990,000 clones, approximately 78% of them detected once, and roughly 0.62% sits in the top ten. Material: memory CD4+ T cells from PBMCs. The receptors shown here come from a man between 18 and 29 years old in good health. Some clones in this sample may be carry-over from other donors' samples. The CDR3 runs from the conserved cysteine through the conserved F or W.

TRBJ1-2,TRBV29-1,CSVTGQTNYGYTF
TRBJ1-3,TRBV30,CACPGGSSGNTIYF
TRBJ2-6,TRBV4-1,CASSTRGQGATGANVLTF
TRBJ2-1,TRBV6-1,CASRGREGRNEQFF
TRBJ2-5,TRBV14,CASSPGTRRQETQYF
TRBJ1-4,TRBV2,CASTGTGQEKLFF
TRBJ2-3,TRBV7-2,CATTLAGGLTDTQYF
TRBJ1-1,TRBV7-2,CASTAGHMNTEAFF
TRBJ1-2,TRBV4-1,CASSHYQQEPYGYTF
TRBJ2-1,TRBV9,CASSETSDAYNEQFF
TRBJ1-5,TRBV7-3,CASSLTGRNQPQHF
TRBJ2-1,TRBV29-1,CSVTGSSSYNEQFF
TRBJ2-3,TRBV30,CAWTRGSTDTQYF
TRBJ2-7,TRBV7-9,CASSLMSGRASEQYF
TRBJ1-3,TRBV28,CASGTGGNTIYF
TRBJ2-7,TRBV7-9,CASSYGQGGYEQYF
TRBJ1-5,TRBV4-2,CASSQNRVSGAQHF
TRBJ2-1,TRBV7-9,CASSPSGLASNEQFF
TRBJ2-4,TRBV28,CASSLGGPFKNIQYF
TRBJ2-7,TRBV2,CASSAEGGTYYEQYF
TRBJ1-4,TRBV28,CASSRQGTNEKLFF
TRBJ1-1,TRBV13,CASSLAGGHTEAFF
TRBJ2-2,TRBV7-2,CASSLLTSNTGELFF
TRBJ1-5,TRBV10-3,CAISELQLNQPQHF
TRBJ2-1,TRBV15,CATLGTSGMNEQFF
TRBJ2-2,TRBV2,CASRPGTSGRRNTGELFF
TRBJ2-7,TRBV9,CASSAHPTGQGIGYEQYF
TRBJ2-1,TRBV4-3,CASSQVAGGGVYNEQFF
TRBJ2-7,TRBV10-3,CAISGSFTSYEQYF
TRBJ2-7,TRBV5-1,CASSLGPTSGRYEQYF
TRBJ2-3,TRBV2,CASSGLAGTDTQYF
TRBJ2-1,TRBV28,CASINPYEQFF
TRBJ2-1,TRBV20-1,CSADSGEQFF
TRBJ1-2,TRBV28,CASTLGGYGYTF
TRBJ2-7,TRBV5-1,CASSFGHSGRAGEQYF
TRBJ2-3,TRBV5-5,CASSFRGTDTQYF
TRBJ2-5,TRBV7-8,CASSKSEKSGTQYF
TRBJ1-1,TRBV7-6,CASSFGRATEAFF
TRBJ1-1,TRBV4-1,CASSQIPRGDTEAFF
TRBJ1-5,TRBV15,CATSRGGANQPQHF
-,TRBV7-3,CASSSQAGAYEQYF
TRBJ2-7,TRBV28,CASSLWVTRRDFYEQYF
TRBJ1-4,TRBV2,CASSVLENEKLFF
TRBJ2-1,TRBV30,CAWSSSYNEQFF
TRBJ1-4,TRBV7-9,CASSTYRGVNEKLFF
TRBJ2-7,TRBV2,CASRSRGDSYEQYF
TRBJ2-3,TRBV29-1,CSAGQGPDTQYF
TRBJ2-7,TRBV5-1,CASSLLGGGEQYF
TRBJ2-7,TRBV4-2,CASSQDRGIGYEQYF
TRBJ1-1,TRBV12-5,CASGTGMNTEAFF
TRBJ2-6,TRBV1,CTSSPKNGSGANVLTF
TRBJ2-2,TRBV7-3,CASRSGQGSGELFF
TRBJ2-7,TRBV5-1,CASSLGTSGSYEQYF
TRBJ1-2,TRBV2,CASSELARVGYGYTF
TRBJ2-1,TRBV11-2,CASSGLSGRDYNEQFF
TRBJ1-3,TRBV30,CAWSEVYSGNTIYF
TRBJ1-1,TRBV5-1,CASSSDRQNTEAFF
TRBJ2-3,TRBV14,CASSETGSTQYF
TRBJ1-1,TRBV7-9,CASSERARTEAFF
TRBJ2-7,TRBV5-1,CASSPGGGFSYEQYF